This TCR beta chain was sequenced during a study of blood T cells in healthy people across ages. The authors extracted at least 5.5 micrograms of total RNA per sample. Study-level points and caveats: Comparison with aged donors showed that long-lived donors had more naive CD4+ cells and higher diversity.

As for this clonotype: Antigen specificity is unknown.

Per the germline V gene, CDR1 is SGHDT and CDR2 is YYEEEE. J gave up 3 bases and V 0 bases, and 2 bases lay outside the gene matches. This CDR3 contains 15 residues. The authors ran a second PCR of roughly 6 to 12 cycles using a sample-barcoded 5' primer and a J-beta primer mix. Each CDR3 protein is one row after TCRdb ran MiXCR on the 5' RACE reads. The sample holds 380,000 or so distinct CDR3 sequences, 50% to 60% seen once. What was sequenced was blood. The receptor comes from a man between 60 and 75 years old in good health. The chain combines TRBV5-6 with TRBJ2-3; 9 bases match TRBD1. CDR3 loop: CASSLVGTGTDTQYF. CDR3 coding DNA: TGTGCCAGCAGCTTGGTTGGGACAGGGACAGATACGCAGTATTTT.